Following are 14 T cell receptor beta chains from one sample sequenced in a study of PD-1 blockade in classical Hodgkin lymphoma. Every patient experienced relapse after autologous stem cell transplantation, and brentuximab vedotin exposure varied. Magnetic negative selection was used to purify CD4+ T cells from thawed PBMCs. Here immunoSEQ multiplex PCR was the method, and the copy in TCRdb shows in-frame clones only, minus some. This table holds over 25,000 clones, around 80% found once. This specimen was CD4+ T cells from blood, taken at baseline. Every receptor here comes from a human donor with classical Hodgkin lymphoma.

The gene calls are TRBV19 and TRBJ1-1; 9 bases are shared with TRBD1. CDR1 LNHDA and CDR2 SQIVND come from the germline V gene (reference sequence). This CDR3 has 15 residues. V trimming: 5 bases; J trimming: 4 bases; junction bases outside the gene matches: 8. The CDR3 is CASSLLGQGSTEAFF. CDR3 coding DNA: TGTGCCAGTAGTCTCCTGGGACAGGGAAGCACTGAAGCTTTCTTT.

V usage is TRBV28 and J usage is TRBJ1-4; TRBD1 is a possible D gene (6 bases). V lost 3 bases to trimming and J lost 8 bases, with 13 bases between them. This CDR3 region has 14 residues. The germline CDR1 and CDR2 sequences are MDHEN and SYDVKM. In nucleotides, the CDR3 is TGTGCCAGCAGTTTCCCAGGGGCGGACGAAAAACTGTTTTTT. Residues: CASSFPGADEKLFF. Full variable domain (outside the CDR3, taken from reference TRBV28 and TRBJ1-4): DVKVTQSSRYLVKRTGEKVFLECVQDMDHENMFWYRQDPGLGLRLIYFSYDVKMKEKGDIPEGYSVSREKKERFSLILESASTNQTSMYLCASSFPGADEKLFFGSGTQLSVL.

Only a few counts were recorded for this clone. The chain uses TRBV6-5 and TRBJ1-6, with D tentatively TRBD1 (5 bases). Germline CDR1 is MNHEY and CDR2 is SVGAGI. Trimming left V 0 bases short and J 5 bases short, with 11 bases between. The CDR3 runs to 16 residues. The CDR3 DNA reads TGTGCCAGCAGTTACTCGTTGACAGCCGATAATTCACCCCTCCACTTT. It translates to CASSYSLTADNSPLHF.

The chain couples TRBV7-9 to TRBJ1-1; D uncertain. The CDR3 length is 15 residues. Germline values: CDR1 SEHNR, CDR2 FQNEAQ (reference sequence). Between the trimmed V and J ends, which lost 4 bases and 5 bases, there was a span of 17 bases. The DNA of the CDR3 is TGTGCCAGCAGCTACAGTGTTCGTCTTGGGACTGAAGCTTTCTTT. Protein sequence: CASSYSVRLGTEAFF.

The J gene is TRBJ2-7, the V gene TRBV6-1; tentative D call: TRBD1 (6 bases). The germline gives CDR1 MNHNS, CDR2 SASEGT. This CDR3 has 14 residues. Trimming took 9 bases from V and 2 from J, leaving 17 bases between them. CDR3 nucleotides: TGTGCCAGTGAAATTCGGACAGCCCCCTACGAGCAGTACTTC. Translation gives CASEIRTAPYEQYF.

This clone was recorded only once. The CDR3 DNA follows: TGTGCCAGCAGCTTGGTAAGGGGCCCGGGCTACACCTTC. Residues: CASSLVRGPGYTF. This chain uses TRBV5-6 with TRBJ1-2; D is perhaps TRBD1 (5 bases). The V and J ends lost 0 bases and 8 bases respectively, with 11 bases between them. The CDR3 runs to 13 residues. Germline loops: CDR1 SGHDT, CDR2 YYEEEE.

The chain carries TRBV7-9 and TRBJ2-3, with D uncertain. The CDR3 length is 15 residues. V lost 1 base to trimming and J lost 0 bases, with 8 bases between them. Germline loops: CDR1 SEHNR, CDR2 FQNEAQ (reference sequence). This CDR3 reads CASSLEALSTDTQYF. CDR3 in DNA: TGTGCCAGCAGCTTAGAAGCGCTTAGCACAGATACGCAGTATTTT.

This clone appeared a few times. The chain employs TRBV7-2 and TRBJ2-7; the match to TRBD1 covers 7 bases. This CDR3 region has 14 residues. Per germline, CDR1 SGHTA and CDR2 FQGNSA. Germline trimming cut 3 bases from V and 7 bases from J; bases unmatched to any gene: 9. Here the CDR3 DNA reads TGTGCCAGCAGCTTCAAACTCTCAGGGGGTGAGCAGTACTTC. This translates into CASSFKLSGGEQYF.

V is TRBV5-4 and J is TRBJ1-1; D perhaps matches TRBD1 (6 bases). This CDR3 spans 15 amino acids. The germline V and J ends were trimmed by 2 bases and 0 bases, with 11 bases remaining between them. Germline CDR1 is SGHNT and CDR2 is YYREEE (reference sequence). CDR3 nucleotide sequence: TGTGCCAGCAGCTTAAGGACAGATATGAACACTGAAGCTTTCTTT. The encoded protein is CASSLRTDMNTEAFF. Supplemented by reference TRBV5-4 and TRBJ1-1, the full variable domain reads ETGVTQSPTHLIKTRGQQVTLRCSSQSGHNTVSWYQQALGQGPQFIFQYYREEENGRGNFPPRFSGLQFPNYSSELNVNALELDDSALYLCASSLRTDMNTEAFFGQGTRLTVV.

This chain uses TRBV19 with TRBJ1-4; no reliable D call. The CDR3 runs to 13 residues. The ends were cut back, 5 bases at V and 4 bases at J, with 8 bases in the middle. Germline lookup yields CDR1 LNHDA and CDR2 SQIVND (reference sequence). The CDR3 DNA reads as TGTGCCAGTAGTGGCGCCTTTAATGAAAAACTGTTTTTT. Translated: CASSGAFNEKLFF.

This rearrangement joins TRBV19 to TRBJ2-1; 7 nucleotides match TRBD1. The CDR3 loop spans 17 amino acids. CDR1 LNHDA and CDR2 SQIVND come from the germline V gene (reference sequence). V lost 4 bases, J lost 0 bases, and 9 bases stayed unmatched. CDR3 residues: CASSTNKQGSSYNEQFF. The CDR3 nucleotides read TGTGCCAGTAGTACCAATAAACAGGGGAGCTCCTACAATGAGCAGTTCTTC.

This chain links TRBV5-1 with TRBJ2-1, with TRBD2 as a possible D gene (6 bases). Germline V lookup: CDR1 SGHRS, CDR2 YFSETQ. The CDR3 is 15 amino acids. Trimming shortened V by 0 bases and J by 6 bases, and 13 bases separated the two germline ends. CDR3 sequence reads: CASSLGGGNLNEQFF. In DNA form, the CDR3 reads TGCGCCAGCAGCTTGGGTGGCGGGAACCTCAATGAGCAGTTCTTC.

This chain connects TRBV10-3 to TRBJ1-2, with 9 positions matching TRBD1. CDR3 length: 14 residues. Germline V gene lookup returns CDR1 ENHRY and CDR2 SYGVKD. Losses at the gene ends were 4 bases for V and 8 bases for J; bases not matched to a gene: 8. CDR3 coding DNA: TGTGCCATCAGTGCGGGACAGGGTAGGTTCGGCTACACCTTC. This sequence encodes CAISAGQGRFGYTF.

V gene TRBV4-1 combines with J gene TRBJ1-1; D call uncertain. The CDR3 totals 15 residues. Trimming took 3 bases from V and 1 from J, leaving 12 bases between them. The germline gives CDR1 MGHRA, CDR2 YSYEKL. The CDR3 DNA sequence: TGCGCCAGCAGCCAGTCAAGTCAGCCGAACACTGAAGCTTTCTTT. This sequence encodes CASSQSSQPNTEAFF.